The clone carrying this TCR beta chain was recorded a few times. These data are taken from a study of blood T cells in healthy people across ages. The use of a sample-barcoded 5' primer and a J-beta primer mix characterized a second PCR of roughly 6 to 11 cycles. TCRdb re-analysed the 5' RACE reads in MiXCR, keeping a single row per CDR3 protein. The table has about 1.6 million distinct CDR3 sequences, about 32% seen once; the top ten hold approximately 11%. V was clipped by 5 bases and J by 4 bases; unmatched bases: 8. CDR1 is SGHNT, CDR2 YENEEA, per germline. This CDR3 is 15 amino acids long. Material for sequencing was blood. The chain carries TRBV11-3 and TRBJ2-3; 8 bases fit TRBD2. This sequence originates from a young woman in good health. The CDR3 protein is CASSPEPGGADTQYF. The CDR3 DNA reads TGTGCCAGCAGCCCCGAACCGGGAGGGGCAGATACGCAGTATTTT.